A selection of T cell receptor beta chains follows, all from one sample in a study of blood T cells in healthy people across ages. From the 5' RACE reads, TCRdb called clonotypes with MiXCR, one entry per CDR3 protein. The data contain 1.5 million to 2 million distinct CDR3 sequences, about 28% of them singletons. The source material was blood. The receptors derive from a woman younger than 45 in good health. CDR3s include the opening cysteine and the closing phenylalanine or tryptophan. D genes are given only for firm matches. A row's size may be missing; if present it is once, few, many or a size class.

d_gene | j_gene | abundance | v_gene | CDR3aa | CDR3nt
NA | TRBJ1-6 | few | TRBV7-8 | CACTGGNSPLHF | TGTGCCTGTACGGGGGGGAATTCACCCCTCCACTTT
NA | TRBJ1-2 | NA | TRBV5-1 | CASSYQGSLYGYTF | TGCGCCAGCAGCTACCAGGGGTCACTCTATGGCTACACCTTC
NA | TRBJ2-1 | many | TRBV11-2 | CASSWGAVYEQFF | TGTGCCAGCAGTTGGGGGGCTGTCTATGAGCAGTTCTTC
TRBD1 | TRBJ2-1 | NA | TRBV24-1 | CATSDATGTEYNEQFF | TGTGCCACCAGTGATGCAACCGGGACAGAGTACAATGAGCAGTTCTTC
TRBD1 | TRBJ1-1 | NA | TRBV28 | CASSSLGKGQGTSEAFF | TGTGCCAGCAGTTCCCTAGGGAAGGGACAGGGGACCTCTGAAGCTTTCTTT
NA | TRBJ1-2 | few | TRBV24-1 | CATSDGQNDGYTF | TGTGCCACCAGTGATGGACAGAATGATGGCTACACCTTC
TRBD1 | TRBJ1-1 | NA | TRBV5-1 | CASSSGDRGAFF | TGCGCCAGCAGCTCCGGAGACAGGGGAGCTTTCTTT
NA | TRBJ1-1 | NA | TRBV12-3/TRBV12-4 | CASSSEVSDTEAFF | TGTGCCAGCAGTTCGGAGGTTTCTGACACTGAAGCTTTCTTT
NA | TRBJ2-3 | NA | TRBV11-2 | CASSLDLGNLPDTQYF | TGTGCCAGCAGCTTAGATCTGGGGAATCTCCCAGATACGCAGTATTTT
NA | TRBJ2-1 | NA | TRBV5-1 | CASSLEDSGEVEQFF | TGCGCCAGCAGCTTGGAGGACTCCGGCGAGGTGGAGCAGTTCTTC
TRBD2 | TRBJ2-5 | few | TRBV6-6 | CASRASGGGETQYF | TGTGCCAGCAGAGCTAGCGGGGGCGGGGAGACCCAGTACTTC
NA | TRBJ1-2 | NA | TRBV15 | CATSRDWAAELYGYTF | TGTGCCACCAGCAGAGATTGGGCGGCAGAACTCTATGGCTACACCTTC
NA | TRBJ2-5 | many | TRBV7-9 | CASSPDRLQETQYF | TGTGCCAGCAGCCCCGACCGTCTTCAAGAGACCCAGTACTTC
TRBD2 | TRBJ2-1 | NA | TRBV20-1 | CSGLRREGVNEQFF | TGCAGTGGCCTACGGCGGGAGGGAGTTAATGAGCAGTTCTTC
NA | TRBJ2-7 | NA | TRBV4-2 | CASSRGGPEQYF | TGTGCCAGCAGCCGAGGGGGACCCGAGCAGTACTTC
NA | TRBJ2-1 | NA | TRBV19 | CASSRGTTGRDEQFF | TGTGCCAGTAGTAGGGGAACCACAGGGCGGGATGAGCAGTTCTTC
TRBD1 | TRBJ2-7 | NA | TRBV29-1 | CSVIMGTAYEQYF | TGCAGCGTTATAATGGGGACAGCCTACGAGCAGTACTTC
TRBD2 | TRBJ2-3 | few | TRBV24-1 | CATSPRGAGLNTQYF | TGTGCCACCAGTCCGCGGGGGGCGGGGTTAAATACGCAGTATTTT
TRBD1 | TRBJ2-1 | few | TRBV5-1 | CASSQTGSNYNEQFF | TGCGCCAGCAGCCAGACAGGGTCTAACTACAATGAGCAGTTCTTC
TRBD1 | TRBJ2-7 | NA | TRBV29-1 | CSVERTGVSYEQYF | TGCAGCGTTGAAAGGACAGGGGTTTCCTACGAGCAGTACTTC
TRBD2 | TRBJ2-7 | few | TRBV20-1 | CSASRGGPGNEQYF | TGCAGTGCTAGTCGGGGGGGCCCGGGCAATGAGCAGTACTTC
TRBD1 | TRBJ1-2 | few | TRBV4-1 | CASSQAPTGQGNYGYTF | TGCGCCAGCAGCCAAGCCCCGACGGGACAGGGTAACTATGGCTACACCTTC
TRBD2 | TRBJ2-5 | few | TRBV5-1 | CASSLAGGAVETQYF | TGCGCCAGCAGCTTGGCCGGGGGGGCGGTAGAGACCCAGTACTTC
NA | TRBJ2-6 | few | TRBV15 | CATSRAPRGVGSGANVLTF | TGTGCCACCAGCAGGGCCCCGAGGGGGGTAGGCTCTGGGGCCAACGTCCTGACTTTC
TRBD1 | TRBJ1-1 | few | TRBV6-5 | CASSKRTGAYEAFF | TGTGCCAGCAGCAAGAGGACAGGGGCATATGAAGCTTTCTTT
TRBD1 | TRBJ2-7 | NA | TRBV4-1 | CAGSQGGELLYEQYF | TGCGCCGGCAGCCAAGGGGGCGAATTACTCTACGAGCAGTACTTC
NA | TRBJ2-1 | many | TRBV29-1 | CSAPQGASGYNEQFF | TGCAGCGCCCCCCAGGGGGCTAGCGGCTACAATGAGCAGTTCTTC
TRBD2 | TRBJ2-1 | many | TRBV5-1 | CASSLSLAGTGYEQFF | TGCGCCAGCAGCTTAAGCCTAGCGGGAACCGGCTATGAGCAGTTCTTC
TRBD2 | TRBJ2-7 | NA | TRBV7-2 | CASSLESGLARSYEQYF | TGCGCCAGCAGCTTAGAATCTGGACTAGCTCGGTCCTACGAGCAGTACTTC